The 10 T cell receptor beta chains below all came from one sample that was sequenced in a study of regulatory T cells in long-lasting Graves disease. Time point denoted: persistent/refractory GD, antithyroid drugs over 5 years with positive TRAb. Extracted RNA from PBMCs served as the source of the TCR library. Researchers made TCR beta libraries by using iRepertoire HTBI primers and running Arm-PCR on CDR3 regions. MiXCR was run by TCRdb on the multiplex PCR reads, yielding one entry per CDR3 protein. The sample comprises about 460,000 distinct CDR3 sequences, about 22% of which are singletons, and over 10% rests with the top ten. The sample in question was peripheral blood mononuclear cells (PBMCs), obtained when the disease was refractory, from a patient treated with antithyroid drugs. Every receptor here comes from a female donor with Graves disease.

This clonotype was observed a single time. The chain couples TRBV28 to TRBJ2-1; the match to TRBD2 covers 13 bases. The germline V gene has CDR1 MDHEN and CDR2 SYDVKM. The CDR3 spans 16 residues. The trim removed 7 bases at V and 5 bases at J, leaving 8 bases unmatched. The CDR3: CASTKTSGGLNNEQFF. CDR3 bases: TGTGCCAGCACCAAGACTAGCGGGGGGCTAAACAATGAGCAGTTCTTC.

This clonotype has ten or more counts. Written as DNA, the CDR3 is TGTGCCAGCAGTCCGGGGACAGGCTTCGGCGAGCAGTACTTC. Encoded protein: CASSPGTGFGEQYF. The chain combines TRBV6-1 with TRBJ2-7, with 8 bases lining up with TRBD1. V trimming: 5 bases; J trimming: 6 bases; junction bases outside the gene matches: 9. CDR3 length equals 14 residues. Germline V gene sequence: CDR1 MNHNS, CDR2 SASEGT.

The rearrangement uses TRBV6-5 and TRBJ1-5; tentatively, D is TRBD1 (5 bases). Germline CDR1 and CDR2: MNHEY and SVGAGI. Trimming cost V 4 bases and J 0 bases, with 22 bases left between them. CDR3 size: 19 residues. This CDR3 reads CASSFRGLETPYSNQPQHF. The CDR3 DNA sequence: TGTGCCAGCAGTTTCCGGGGCCTCGAGACTCCTTATAGCAATCAGCCCCAGCATTTT.

The J gene is TRBJ2-4, the V gene TRBV28, with 9 bases that match TRBD1. The CDR3 totals 17 residues. Germline CDR1 MDHEN, CDR2 SYDVKM. The V gene end was trimmed by 6 bases and the J gene end by 7 bases; junction bases not matched to a gene: 16. The DNA for the CDR3 is TGTGCCAGCAGAACCAACAACGGAGGACAGGGGATGAACATTCAGTACTTC. Residues: CASRTNNGGQGMNIQYF.

This clonotype was counted at least ten times. The CDR3 sequence is CASSPRTSIREQYF. DNA for the CDR3: TGTGCCAGCAGCCCTCGGACATCGATCAGGGAGCAGTACTTC. The V gene is TRBV7-2, the J gene TRBJ2-7, with TRBD1 as a possible D gene (5 bases). The CDR3 runs to 14 residues. From germline, CDR1 is SGHTA and CDR2 FQGNSA. The V end was cut by 5 bases, the J end by 7 bases, with 18 bases between.

The chain carries TRBV5-1 and TRBJ1-4; the D gene is possibly TRBD1 (5 bases). V dropped 4 bases and J dropped 8 bases, with 18 bases sitting between them. The CDR3 is made up of 15 amino acids. CDR1 and CDR2 from the germline V gene are SGHRS and YFSETQ. The CDR3, as DNA: TGCGCCAGCAGCCCGCAACAGGCAACATCCGAAAAACTGTTTTTT. Translated, it gives CASSPQQATSEKLFF.

The V call is TRBV7-8, the J call TRBJ1-3, with D possibly TRBD1 on 5 matching bases. Germline lookup yields CDR1 SGHVS and CDR2 FQNEAQ. This CDR3 is built from 14 residues. Trimming shortened V by 7 bases and J by 4 bases, and 14 bases separated the two germline ends. CDR3: CASTPSGGGNTIYF. The CDR3 DNA is TGTGCCAGCACCCCCTCGGGGGGGGGAAACACCATATATTTT. Supplemented by reference TRBV7-8 and TRBJ1-3, the full variable domain reads GAGVSQSPRYKVAKRGQDVALRCDPISGHVSLFWYQQALGQGPEFLTYFQNEAQLDKSGLPSDRFFAERPEGSVSTLKIQRTQQEDSAVYLCASTPSGGGNTIYFGEGSWLTVV.

This clonotype was observed a handful of times. The chain recombines TRBV29-1 with TRBJ2-1, with TRBD2 identical over 9 bases. In germline, CDR1 is SQVTM, CDR2 ANQGSEA. V lost 1 base, J lost 9 bases, and 16 bases stayed unmatched. This CDR3 has 17 amino acids. The CDR3 reads CSVEGVVAGANSGEQFF. In nucleotides, the CDR3 is TGCAGCGTTGAAGGGGTGGTAGCGGGGGCTAACTCGGGTGAGCAGTTCTTC.

V gene TRBV10-3 combines with J gene TRBJ2-7; the D gene could be TRBD1 or TRBD2 (5 bases each). The CDR3 has 14 amino acids. From germline, CDR1 is ENHRY and CDR2 SYGVKD. V lost 11 bases, J lost 0 bases, and 17 bases lay in between. The CDR3 loop reads CASDPAGSSYEQYF. DNA for the CDR3: TGTGCCTCAGATCCGGCAGGGAGCTCCTACGAGCAGTACTTC.

The table lists this clonotype with many counts. The rearrangement uses TRBV2 and TRBJ1-5; unclear D gene. The germline V gene encodes CDR1 SNHLY and CDR2 FYNNEI. This CDR3 comprises 11 residues. V dropped 5 bases and J dropped 11 bases, with 10 bases sitting between them. This chain's CDR3 is CASSSGLSQHF. CDR3 sequence (DNA): TGTGCCAGCAGTTCCGGGCTGTCCCAGCATTTT. Filled out from reference TRBV2 and TRBJ1-5, the complete variable domain reads EPEVTQTPSHQVTQMGQEVILRCVPISNHLYFYWYRQILGQKVEFLVSFYNNEISEKSEIFDDQFSVERPDGSNFTLKIRSTKLEDSAMYFCASSSGLSQHFGDGTRLSIL.